Detailed here is one T cell receptor (beta chain). Its antigen is undetermined. The CDR3 runs to 13 residues. In germline, CDR1 is MNHEY, CDR2 SVGEGT. V lost 6 bases to trimming and J lost 5 bases; unmatched junction nucleotides: 3. These data originate in a study of CD8 T cells in ankylosing spondylitis. Overall study results and limits: Several highly homologous variants made up a TCR beta motif, and this motif appeared characteristic of ankylosing spondylitis blood. A CD8+ phenotype characterized the disease-linked clones, which were relatively rare in peripheral blood. Reportedly, matched ankylosing spondylitis synovial fluid was significantly enriched for disease-linked clones.

Quantitative 5'-RACE with molecular barcodes produced the TCR beta libraries. TCRdb independently ran MiXCR on the 5' RACE reads; one entry per CDR3 protein. The data hold approximately 190,000 distinct CDR3 sequences, with roughly 13% observed a single time. The rearrangement links TRBV6-2 or TRBV6-3 to TRBJ2-1, with 8 bases that match TRBD2. The source is a female donor with ankylosing spondylitis or in good health (not recorded which). The sample taken for sequencing was blood, either unsorted or a sorted T cell fraction (not recorded which). The CDR3 sequence: CASRLAANNEQFF. The CDR3 region has the DNA TGTGCCAGCAGACTAGCGGCCAACAATGAGCAGTTCTTC.